Shown below are 9 T cell receptor beta chains from a single sample sequenced in a study of blood T cells in healthy people across ages. Through a sample-barcoded 5' primer and a J-beta primer mix, a second PCR was run for roughly 7 to 12 cycles. TCRdb analysed the 5' RACE reads with MiXCR anew, one entry per CDR3 protein. The data contain about 1.6 million distinct CDR3 sequences, roughly a third of them singletons. The sample taken for sequencing was blood. The source of these receptors is a woman aged 25 to 39 in good health.

This clonotype was picked up one time. CDR3 sequence: CATSDVVDRGTDTQYF. In DNA form, the CDR3 reads TGTGCCACCAGTGATGTCGTGGACAGGGGGACAGATACGCAGTATTTT. The chain has TRBV24-1 and TRBJ2-3; TRBD1 aligns across 10 bases. The V gene end was trimmed by 3 bases and the J gene end by 3 bases; junction bases not matched to a gene: 5. The CDR3 has 16 residues. Germline V gene lookup returns CDR1 KGHDR and CDR2 SFDVKD.

The chain recombines TRBV28 with TRBJ2-5; a weak D match, TRBD2 (6 bases). Germline V gene lookup returns CDR1 MDHEN and CDR2 SYDVKM. The ends were cut back, 4 bases at V and 11 bases at J, with 26 bases in the middle. The length of the CDR3 is 16 residues. This CDR3 reads CASSSGAGGESTEQYF. The CDR3 nucleotides read TGTGCCAGCAGTTCAGGTGCCGGGGGTGAATCTACGGAGCAGTACTTC.

A few counts support this clonotype. The rearrangement joins TRBV12-3 or TRBV12-4 to TRBJ2-1, with TRBD2 matching over 11 bases. The trim removed 5 bases at V and 2 bases at J, leaving 8 bases unmatched. This CDR3 has 17 amino acids. CDR3 nucleotides: TGTGCCAGCAGTCGCCGATCGACTAGCGGGGCCTACAATGAGCAGTTCTTC. Protein product: CASSRRSTSGAYNEQFF.

In regard to this clonotype: One base away lies a much larger clone, so this may be a sequencing read error. The J gene is TRBJ2-7, the V gene TRBV10-3; D ambiguous. The CDR3 runs 14 residues. Germline V gene sequence: CDR1 ENHRY, CDR2 SYGVKD. In DNA, the CDR3 is TGTGCCTTCAGTGAGTCGACGGGTGGGTACGAGCAGTACTTC. Amino acids: CAFSESTGGYEQYF.

The genes are TRBV10-3 and TRBJ2-3; tentatively, D is TRBD1 (5 bases). Trimming removed 11 bases at V and 5 bases at J, with 20 bases between. Germline V gives CDR1 ENHRY, CDR2 SYGVKD. The CDR3 runs 14 residues. The CDR3 protein is CAARPISDRDTQYF. CDR3 nucleotide sequence: TGTGCCGCGAGGCCTATTAGTGACAGAGATACGCAGTATTTT.

The chain has TRBV7-2 and TRBJ1-5, with 8 nucleotides matching TRBD1. V gave up 4 bases and J gave up 9 bases; unmatched junction bases: 5. The CDR3 runs 13 residues. From germline, CDR1 is SGHTA and CDR2 FQGNSA. This CDR3 reads CASSSGTGGPQHF. The CDR3 DNA reads as TGTGCCAGCAGCTCCGGGACAGGAGGGCCCCAGCATTTT.

This clonotype was counted between two and nine times. The V and J genes are TRBV6-1 and TRBJ1-2; D is ambiguous. From germline, CDR1 is MNHNS and CDR2 SASEGT. Trimming took off 6 bases at V and 3 bases at J, with 20 bases between the two ends. This CDR3 has 16 amino acids. DNA of the CDR3: TGTGCCAGCAGAGTGAATCCCTCGGGGTCGTACTATGGCTACACCTTC. Residues: CASRVNPSGSYYGYTF.

Only a few counts were recorded for this clonotype. The chain employs TRBV6-6 and TRBJ2-5; a weak D match, TRBD2 (5 bases). CDR1 MNHNY and CDR2 SVGAGI come from the germline V gene (reference sequence). The CDR3 extends over 16 amino acids. V dropped 0 bases and J dropped 4 bases, with 15 bases sitting between them. The CDR3 protein is CASSYSNPSFTETQYF. CDR3 nucleotide sequence: TGTGCCAGCAGTTACTCGAACCCTAGCTTCACAGAGACCCAGTACTTC.

Details on this clonotype: Relative to the germline gene, one junction end is altered; a read error may explain this. J is TRBJ2-1 and V is TRBV7-9; D call uncertain. There are 16 residues in the CDR3. Germline values: CDR1 SEHNR, CDR2 FQNEAQ (reference sequence). Here the CDR3 reads CASSHLGTSSYNKQFF. The CDR3 DNA sequence: TGTGCTAGCAGCCACTTGGGCACGAGCTCCTACAATAAGCAGTTCTTC.